This T cell receptor beta chain was identified in a study of T cell responses to AZD1222 COVID-19 vaccine. The method was immunoSEQ multiplex PCR; TCRdb's version includes in-frame clones alone and lacks a portion of them. The sample includes approximately 150,000 clones, 90% to 95% of them seen just once. V gave up 3 bases and J gave up 2 bases; unmatched junction bases: 3. This CDR3 region has 14 residues. Germline V CDR1 and CDR2: KGHSH, LQKENI. Material: peripheral blood, obtained 28 days after the second AZD1222 dose. This clonotype was obtained from an adult who received the AZD1222 COVID-19 vaccine. V usage is TRBV18 and J usage is TRBJ2-7, with 8 bases aligning to TRBD2. The CDR3 loop is CASSPGTRTYEQYF. CDR3 bases: TGTGCCAGCTCACCCGGGACTAGGACCTACGAGCAGTACTTC.